These 28 T cell receptor beta chains were all obtained from the same sample, sequenced in a study of beta chain features in type 1 diabetes. The investigators reverse transcribed all of the isolated RNA, so they sequenced expressed TCRB transcripts. This table comes from immunoSEQ multiplex PCR, and its TCRdb copy is limited to in-frame clones, with some not included. The sample records almost 250,000 clones, around 14% being singletons. Sample: naive CD4+ T cells from blood. The receptors here all came from a woman aged 40 to 49 in good health.

This clone came up a few times. J is TRBJ1-4 and V is TRBV29-1, with 9 bases matching TRBD1. The CDR3 length is 12 residues. The V segment lost 7 bases and the J segment 5 bases; nucleotides outside the gene matches: 2. Germline assignment: CDR1 SQVTM and CDR2 ANQGSEA. CDR3 coding DNA: TGCAGCGCGGACAGGGGCAATGAAAAACTGTTTTTT. It is translated as CSADRGNEKLFF.

This clone was counted between two and nine times. V usage is TRBV5-6 and J usage is TRBJ1-1, with D unclear. Deletions cut 4 bases from V and 5 bases from J, with 6 bases between. The germline V gene encodes CDR1 SGHDT and CDR2 YYEEEE. The CDR3 spans 11 residues. The CDR3 region is CASSLDTEAFF. The CDR3 bases are TGTGCCAGCAGCCTAGATACTGAAGCTTTCTTT.

This clone was observed a few times. V is TRBV5-8 and J is TRBJ2-3; D ambiguous. The CDR3 loop spans 14 amino acids. Looked up from germline, CDR1 is SGHTS and CDR2 is YDEGEE. V dropped 0 bases and J dropped 1 base, with 6 bases sitting between them. CDR3 in amino acids: CASSLGLRTDTQYF. CDR3 DNA: TGTGCCAGCAGCTTGGGACTTCGCACAGATACGCAGTATTTT.

The chain is built from TRBV7-2 and TRBJ2-1; 11 nucleotides align to TRBD2. This CDR3 is built from 18 residues. Germline V gene data show CDR1 as SGHTA and CDR2 as FQGNSA. The junction had 6 bases not matched to a gene; V was cut back by 2 bases and J by 0 bases. This CDR3 is CASSLRLAGISSYNEQFF. CDR3 coding DNA: TGTGCCAGCAGCTTAAGACTAGCGGGAATAAGCTCCTACAATGAGCAGTTCTTC.

This clone occurred a few times. V and J are TRBV5-1 and TRBJ2-1; 8 nucleotides align to TRBD2. Unmatched junction bases numbered 19, after V lost 4 bases and J lost 7 bases. Germline lookup yields CDR1 SGHRS and CDR2 YFSETQ. This CDR3 contains 18 residues. The DNA for the CDR3 is TGCGCCAGCAGCATGGGACTAGGGCCAACCCCGGGCGGGAATGAGCAGTTCTTC. Its translation: CASSMGLGPTPGGNEQFF. Variable domain in full (rest from reference TRBV5-1 and TRBJ2-1): KAGVTQTPRYLIKTRGQQVTLSCSPISGHRSVSWYQQTPGQGLQFLFEYFSETQRNKGNFPGRFSGRQFSNSRSEMNVSTLELGDSALYLCASSMGLGPTPGGNEQFFGPGTRLTVL.

CDR3 bases: TGTGCCAGCAGTGAAAGTAGGGGGACTGGAAACACCATATATTTT. Protein product: CASSESRGTGNTIYF. The chain is built from TRBV25-1 and TRBJ1-3, with a possible D match to TRBD1 (6 bases). The V end was cut by 2 bases, the J end by 2 bases, with 10 bases between. The CDR3 totals 15 residues. The germline V gene has CDR1 MGHDK and CDR2 SYGVNS. Full variable domain (outside the CDR3, taken from reference TRBV25-1 and TRBJ1-3): EADIYQTPRYLVIGTGKKITLECSQTMGHDKMYWYQQDPGMELHLIHYSYGVNSTEKGDLSSESTVSRIRTEHFPLTLESARPSHTSQYLCASSESRGTGNTIYFGEGSWLTVV.

This clone was detected a few times. The chain recombines TRBV6-7 with TRBJ2-3; D possibly corresponds to TRBD2 (6 bases). TRBV6-7 is noted as an ORF with a role that remains uncertain. Trimming removed 8 bases from V and 2 bases from J, with 17 bases in between. The CDR3 has 15 residues. DNA for the CDR3: TGTGCCAGCGCATTTCGCGGGGACCCCACAGATACGCAGTATTTT. This sequence encodes CASAFRGDPTDTQYF.

Only one count was recorded for this clone. The chain combines TRBV2 with TRBJ1-2; no definite D call. The germline CDR1 and CDR2 sequences are SNHLY and FYNNEI. Deletions cut 5 bases from V and 2 bases from J, with 12 bases between. This CDR3 has 14 amino acids. The CDR3 DNA reads as TGTGCCAGCAGTCGAGGCACTCTCAACTATGGCTACACCTTC. Protein: CASSRGTLNYGYTF.

This chain links TRBV7-8 with TRBJ1-2; D not certain. This CDR3 has 14 amino acids. Per germline, CDR1 SGHVS and CDR2 FQNEAQ. V gave up 5 bases and J gave up 11 bases, with 21 bases separating them. CDR3 protein: CASSPSWAKLVYTF. The CDR3 bases are TGTGCCAGCAGCCCTTCGTGGGCCAAGTTAGTATACACCTTC.

This clone was seen a few times. This sequence joins TRBV4-1 and TRBJ1-2, with unresolved D. The V gene lost 0 bases and the J gene lost 3 bases, with 11 bases spanning the gap. The CDR3 runs 15 residues. Germline CDR1 reads MGHRA; CDR2 reads YSYEKL. Here the CDR3 DNA reads TGCGCCAGCAGCCAAGATCCTGGCGGAGACTATGGCTACACCTTC. This translates into CASSQDPGGDYGYTF.

The sample holds a few counts of this clone. This chain connects TRBV4-1 to TRBJ2-2; 12 bases map to TRBD2. In germline, CDR1 is MGHRA, CDR2 YSYEKL. This CDR3 has 21 amino acids. Trimming at V came to 0 bases and at J to 0 bases, leaving 11 bases not matched to a gene. The chain's CDR3 is CASSQDYGLAGGTSNTGELFF. The CDR3 DNA follows: TGCGCCAGCAGCCAAGATTATGGGCTAGCGGGGGGGACCTCGAACACCGGGGAGCTGTTTTTT.

This clone has only a few counts. V and J are TRBV4-1 and TRBJ1-2, with a weak D call TRBD1 (6 bases). Germline CDR1 and CDR2: MGHRA and YSYEKL. The CDR3 has 16 amino acids. The V end lost 3 bases, the J end lost 4 bases, and 18 bases lay between the germline ends. This CDR3 reads CASSHPARGRSYGYTF. The CDR3 DNA follows: TGCGCCAGCAGCCACCCTGCCAGGGGTCGCAGCTATGGCTACACCTTC.

With regard to this clone: Other DNA sequences within the sample encode an identical CDR3. The chain couples TRBV4-1 to TRBJ2-7, with TRBD1 as a possible D gene (5 bases). Trimming shortened V by 4 bases and J by 0 bases, and 10 bases separated the two germline ends. The CDR3 length is 14 residues. Per germline, CDR1 MGHRA and CDR2 YSYEKL. Written as DNA, the CDR3 is TGCGCCAGCAGCCGGGGCGGAAGCTCCTACGAGCAGTACTTC. Translated, it gives CASSRGGSSYEQYF.

This sequence joins TRBV7-9 and TRBJ1-5; D gene ambiguous. Germline-derived CDR1 and CDR2 are SEHNR and FQNEAQ (reference sequence). With 7 bases removed from V and 0 bases from J, the gap between germline ends came to 10 bases. The CDR3 loop spans 14 amino acids. CDR3 region: CASTGTDSNQPQHF. CDR3 nucleotide sequence: TGTGCCAGCACCGGAACAGATAGCAATCAGCCCCAGCATTTT.

The V and J genes are TRBV11-1 and TRBJ1-1; 11 nucleotides agree with TRBD1. This CDR3 is built from 15 residues. Germline V lookup: CDR1 SGHAT, CDR2 FQDESV (reference sequence). The J segment lost 4 bases and the V segment lost 4 bases, leaving 5 bases of the junction unmatched. For the CDR3, the DNA is TGTGCCAGCAGCTCAACCGGGACAGGGGGCACTGAAGCTTTCTTT. The encoded protein is CASSSTGTGGTEAFF.

This clone appeared a few times. This chain links TRBV2 with TRBJ2-5; TRBD2 matches 10 bases. The V gene's germline CDR1 is SNHLY and CDR2 FYNNEI. The trim removed 4 bases at V and 7 bases at J, leaving 9 bases unmatched. This CDR3 has 15 amino acids. The CDR3 nucleotides are TGTGCCAGCAGTGTTCTAGCGGGAGACGGGGGGACCCAGTACTTC. Encoded protein: CASSVLAGDGGTQYF. Drawing the rest from reference TRBV2 and TRBJ2-5, the complete variable domain is EPEVTQTPSHQVTQMGQEVILRCVPISNHLYFYWYRQILGQKVEFLVSFYNNEISEKSEIFDDQFSVERPDGSNFTLKIRSTKLEDSAMYFCASSVLAGDGGTQYFGPGTRLLVL.

This clone has a handful of counts. The rearrangement links TRBV9 to TRBJ1-1, with D uncertain. The V end was cut by 6 bases, the J end by 0 bases, with 12 bases between. The germline CDR1 and CDR2 sequences are SGDLS and YYNGEE. The CDR3 length is 14 residues. CDR3 in DNA: TGTGCCAGCAACGGCGGGATGATGAACACTGAAGCTTTCTTT. Protein: CASNGGMMNTEAFF.

The CDR3 nucleotides read TGTGCCAGTAGTCCCAGCCGGGGAAGGGCCTATGGCTACACCTTC. It specifies CASSPSRGRAYGYTF. This chain joins TRBV19 and TRBJ1-2; D uncertain. Trimming took 5 bases from V and 4 from J, leaving 17 bases between them. CDR3 length: 15 residues. Germline loops: CDR1 LNHDA, CDR2 SQIVND (reference sequence).

This clone was seen a single time. The chain couples TRBV12-5 to TRBJ1-5, with unresolved D. Trimming pared 5 bases from V and 0 bases from J, leaving 5 bases between. CDR1 is LGHNT, CDR2 FRNRAP, per germline. This CDR3 contains 13 residues. CDR3 sequence (DNA): TGTGCTAGTGGTCCCAATAGCAATCAGCCCCAGCATTTT. Protein sequence: CASGPNSNQPQHF.

The genes are TRBV6-5 and TRBJ2-3; D ambiguous. The CDR3 totals 12 residues. Germline CDR1 MNHEY, CDR2 SVGAGI. V lost 5 bases and J 5 bases, leaving 8 bases between the germline ends. CDR3 loop: CASSEVGDTQYF. As DNA, the CDR3 is TGTGCCAGCAGTGAGGTGGGAGATACGCAGTATTTT.

Only a few counts were recorded for this clone. The chain uses TRBV7-8 and TRBJ2-1; 11 bases agree with TRBD2. Germline V gene data show CDR1 as SGHVS and CDR2 as FQNEAQ. Unmatched junction bases numbered 8, after V lost 6 bases and J lost 7 bases. This CDR3 is 15 amino acids long. The CDR3 DNA is TGTGCCAGCAGGGTGACTAGCGGGGAATCAAATGAGCAGTTCTTC. This sequence encodes CASRVTSGESNEQFF.

V and J are TRBV10-2 and TRBJ2-3, with D tentatively TRBD1 (6 bases). CDR3 length: 14 residues. V was shortened by 10 bases and J by 2 bases, with 16 bases between the two germline ends. Germline V gene data show CDR1 as WSHSY and CDR2 as SAAADI. In nucleotides, the CDR3 is TGCGCCACCCGGTTGGGACATAACACAGATACGCAGTATTTT. Protein product: CATRLGHNTDTQYF.

V usage is TRBV10-3 and J usage is TRBJ1-2; 10 bases line up with TRBD1. Germline trimming cut 4 bases from V and 5 bases from J; bases unmatched to any gene: 4. The germline CDR1 and CDR2 sequences are ENHRY and SYGVKD. The CDR3 spans 14 residues. In DNA, the CDR3 is TGTGCCATCAGTGGCGAGGACAGGGGGTATGGCTACACCTTC. The encoded protein is CAISGEDRGYGYTF.

The chain couples TRBV29-1 to TRBJ2-3; 7 nucleotides line up with TRBD2. Germline values: CDR1 SQVTM, CDR2 ANQGSEA. With 7 bases clipped from V and 4 bases from J, the junction kept 14 bases outside the gene matches. There are 15 residues in the CDR3. CDR3 loop: CSARGDGQGSDTQYF. CDR3 coding DNA: TGCAGCGCCCGGGGGGATGGGCAGGGTTCAGATACGCAGTATTTT.

The rearrangement joins TRBV4-1 to TRBJ2-7; TRBD1 is a possible D gene (6 bases). The CDR3 has 15 residues. Germline CDR1 and CDR2: MGHRA and YSYEKL. The ends were cut back, 5 bases at V and 2 bases at J, with 16 bases in the middle. CDR3 sequence: CASSYYTDSPYEQYF. For the CDR3, the DNA is TGCGCCAGCAGCTATTACACGGACAGTCCCTACGAGCAGTACTTC.

The J gene is TRBJ1-1, the V gene TRBV5-1; D is perhaps TRBD1 (5 bases). CDR1 and CDR2 (germline): SGHRS, YFSETQ. Trimming pared 4 bases from V and 2 bases from J, leaving 21 bases between. The CDR3 is 17 amino acids. The CDR3 DNA reads as TGCGCCAGCAGCCCTTACTCTCGTATTACAGGAAACACTGAAGCTTTCTTT. Protein: CASSPYSRITGNTEAFF.

The J gene is TRBJ1-6, the V gene TRBV27; TRBD1 is a possible D gene (6 bases). V lost 7 bases, J lost 7 bases, and 14 bases lay in between. Germline V gene data show CDR1 as MNHEY and CDR2 as SMNVEV (reference sequence). This CDR3 spans 14 amino acids. The CDR3 sequence is CASTTEGDNSPLHF. The CDR3 bases are TGTGCCAGCACCACTGAGGGGGACAATTCACCCCTCCACTTT.

The V call is TRBV11-3, the J call TRBJ2-7; perhaps TRBD2 as D (5 bases). The CDR3 covers 11 residues. With 5 bases removed from V and 7 bases from J, the gap between germline ends came to 9 bases. CDR1 SGHNT and CDR2 YENEEA come from the germline V gene. The CDR3: CASSGPGEQYF. The CDR3 nucleotides read TGTGCCAGCAGCGGACCGGGGGAGCAGTACTTC.